Each of the 15 T cell receptor beta chains below was sequenced from the same sample in a study of blood T cell repertoires in COVID-19. Libraries were prepared by immunoSEQ multiplex PCR; TCRdb keeps only in-frame clonotypes and omits some of them. The sample carries about 390,000 clones, approximately 87% recorded once. Sequencing was done on a sample of PBMCs or T cells enriched from blood (not recorded which). All receptors derive from a woman aged 45-65 years who had recovered from COVID-19.

The chain couples TRBV27 to TRBJ1-1, with D possibly matching TRBD1 (6 bases). V was cut by 4 bases and J by 1 base, with 10 bases left in between. The CDR3 is 14 residues long. Germline loops: CDR1 MNHEY, CDR2 SMNVEV (reference sequence). CDR3 protein: CASSSWGPNTEAFF. The CDR3 coding sequence is TGTGCCAGCAGTTCGTGGGGGCCGAACACTGAAGCTTTCTTT.

This chain uses TRBV5-1 with TRBJ1-6; 8 nucleotides match TRBD1. CDR3 size: 15 residues. Losses at the gene ends were 4 bases for V and 5 bases for J; bases not matched to a gene: 5. CDR1 SGHRS and CDR2 YFSETQ come from the germline V gene. The CDR3 is CASSQGQGNNSPLHF. The CDR3 DNA is TGCGCCAGCAGCCAAGGACAGGGTAATAATTCACCCCTCCACTTT.

The CDR3 loop is CASSWWAGGEVEAFF. CDR3 DNA sequence: TGTGCCAGCAGCTGGTGGGCAGGGGGCGAAGTTGAAGCTTTCTTT. The chain uses TRBV7-2 and TRBJ1-1; 8 bases match TRBD1. This CDR3 region has 15 residues. Germline V lookup: CDR1 SGHTA, CDR2 FQGNSA. With 4 bases clipped from V and 7 bases from J, the junction kept 11 bases outside the gene matches.

This chain uses TRBV2 with TRBJ1-1; 8 bases align to TRBD1. CDR1 and CDR2 (germline): SNHLY, FYNNEI. The CDR3 sequence is 13 residues long. Trimming removed 10 bases from V and 4 bases from J; junction bases left unmatched: 8. DNA of the CDR3: TGTGCCACCAGAGGACAGGGAAGCACTGAAGCTTTCTTT. This codes for CATRGQGSTEAFF.

The chain recombines TRBV7-2 with TRBJ2-3; 10 bases align to TRBD2. In germline, CDR1 is SGHTA, CDR2 FQGNSA. V shed 1 base and J 4 bases; nucleotides not matched to a gene: 8. CDR3 length: 17 amino acids. CDR3 residues: CASSLEASGGASDTQYF. DNA for the CDR3: TGTGCCAGCAGCTTAGAGGCCAGCGGGGGGGCTTCAGATACGCAGTATTTT.

The V and J genes are TRBV19 and TRBJ1-6; D is ambiguous. V was clipped by 4 bases and J by 10 bases, with 8 bases between them. The germline CDR1 and CDR2 sequences are LNHDA and SQIVND (reference sequence). CDR3 length equals 12 residues. CDR3 in amino acids: CASSNRASPLHF. The CDR3 nucleotides read TGTGCCAGTAGTAATAGAGCCTCACCCCTCCACTTT.

The chain is built from TRBV27 and TRBJ1-1, with 7 positions matching TRBD1. The CDR3 is 12 amino acids. The trim removed 5 bases at V and 8 bases at J, leaving 5 bases unmatched. Germline values: CDR1 MNHEY, CDR2 SMNVEV (reference sequence). CDR3 amino acids: CASSRTGGEAFF. DNA of the CDR3: TGTGCCAGCAGTCGGACAGGCGGAGAAGCTTTCTTT.

The chain combines TRBV10-3 with TRBJ1-2, with 9 nucleotides matching TRBD1. The trim removed 6 bases at V and 0 bases at J, leaving 2 bases unmatched. Germline-derived CDR1 and CDR2 are ENHRY and SYGVKD. This CDR3 contains 14 residues. The CDR3 sequence: CAIRGTGPNYGYTF. The CDR3 DNA reads TGTGCCATCAGGGGGACAGGGCCTAACTATGGCTACACCTTC.

The chain has TRBV6-5 and TRBJ1-2, with 7 bases matching TRBD1. The CDR3 is 15 amino acids. The germline CDR1 and CDR2 sequences are MNHEY and SVGAGI. Trimming cost V 2 bases and J 2 bases; bases outside gene matches: 5. CDR3 nucleotides: TGTGCCAGCAGTTACGTTAGGGACAGAAACTATGGCTACACCTTC. Amino acid sequence: CASSYVRDRNYGYTF.

This chain links TRBV6-1 with TRBJ1-5, with 9 bases lining up with TRBD1. V shed 2 bases, J shed 2 bases, and the junction held 10 bases outside the gene matches. The CDR3 is made up of 18 amino acids. CDR1 MNHNS and CDR2 SASEGT come from the germline V gene. DNA of the CDR3: TGTGCCAGCAGTGAATTATTGGGACAGGGTTTCGGCAATCAGCCCCAGCATTTT. It encodes CASSELLGQGFGNQPQHF.

This chain connects TRBV28 to TRBJ2-3; 14 nucleotides match TRBD2. This CDR3 has 20 amino acids. In germline, CDR1 is MDHEN, CDR2 SYDVKM. The junction had 16 bases not matched to a gene; V was cut back by 4 bases and J by 4 bases. Here the CDR3 DNA reads TGTGCCAGCAGTTCCCGCCGGACTAGCGGGGGGCCACAACCCCCAGATACGCAGTATTTT. It specifies CASSSRRTSGGPQPPDTQYF.

The V gene is TRBV7-2, the J gene TRBJ1-2; 10 nucleotides agree with TRBD1. CDR3 length: 17 residues. The V and J ends lost 1 base and 4 bases, in that order; junction bases with no gene match: 9. The germline CDR1 and CDR2 sequences are SGHTA and FQGNSA. CDR3 bases: TGTGCCAGCAGCTTAGGGGGCGGGACAGGGGTCCTCTATGGCTACACCTTC. This encodes CASSLGGGTGVLYGYTF.

This clone has just one count. This rearrangement joins TRBV10-3 to TRBJ2-3; D possibly corresponds to TRBD1 (7 bases). The CDR3 consists of 14 residues. The germline gives CDR1 ENHRY, CDR2 SYGVKD. Trimming removed 6 bases at V and 6 bases at J, with 16 bases between. CDR3 coding DNA: TGTGCCATCAGGAAGGAGGGGGCGGCGGATACGCAGTATTTT. It specifies CAIRKEGAADTQYF.

The rearrangement joins TRBV11-2 to TRBJ1-6; tentatively, D is TRBD1 (5 bases). In germline, CDR1 is SGHAT, CDR2 FQNNGV. V lost 11 bases and J lost 5, with 19 bases in between. This CDR3 comprises 15 residues. DNA for the CDR3: TGTGCCGCGGGGACGGGAAGGACCAATAATTCACCCCTCCACTTT. Its translation: CAAGTGRTNNSPLHF.

This clone was seen more than once but under ten times. The chain recombines TRBV19 with TRBJ1-5; D might be TRBD1 (6 bases). V gave up 5 bases and J gave up 1 base, with 15 bases separating them. The CDR3 spans 16 residues. The germline V gene has CDR1 LNHDA and CDR2 SQIVND (reference sequence). The DNA for the CDR3 is TGTGCCAGTAGTGTCGACAGGCCCGGCAGCAATCAGCCCCAGCATTTT. It encodes CASSVDRPGSNQPQHF.